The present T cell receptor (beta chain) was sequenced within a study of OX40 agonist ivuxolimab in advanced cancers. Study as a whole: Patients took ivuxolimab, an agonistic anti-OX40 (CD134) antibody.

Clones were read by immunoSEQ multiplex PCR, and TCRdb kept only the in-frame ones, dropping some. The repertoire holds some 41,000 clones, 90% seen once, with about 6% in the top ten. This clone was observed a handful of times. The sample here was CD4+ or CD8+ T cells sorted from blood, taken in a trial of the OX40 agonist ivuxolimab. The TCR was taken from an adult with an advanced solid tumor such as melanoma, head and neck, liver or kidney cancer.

The CDR3, as DNA: TGTGCCTGGAGTGGGGACAGGGAAGAGCCCCAGCATTTT. This codes for CAWSGDREEPQHF. The rearrangement joins TRBV30 to TRBJ1-5; 9 bases line up with TRBD1. J was trimmed by 8 bases and V by 1 base; bases with no gene match: 3. Germline V lookup: CDR1 GTSNPN, CDR2 SVGIG (reference sequence). This CDR3 has 13 residues. The whole variable domain, remainder taken from reference TRBV30 and TRBJ1-5, is SQTIHQWPATLVQPVGSPLSLECTVEGTSNPNLYWYRQAAGRGLQLLFYSVGIGQISSEVPQNLSASRPQDRQFILSSKKLLLSDSGFYLCAWSGDREEPQHFGDGTRLSIL.